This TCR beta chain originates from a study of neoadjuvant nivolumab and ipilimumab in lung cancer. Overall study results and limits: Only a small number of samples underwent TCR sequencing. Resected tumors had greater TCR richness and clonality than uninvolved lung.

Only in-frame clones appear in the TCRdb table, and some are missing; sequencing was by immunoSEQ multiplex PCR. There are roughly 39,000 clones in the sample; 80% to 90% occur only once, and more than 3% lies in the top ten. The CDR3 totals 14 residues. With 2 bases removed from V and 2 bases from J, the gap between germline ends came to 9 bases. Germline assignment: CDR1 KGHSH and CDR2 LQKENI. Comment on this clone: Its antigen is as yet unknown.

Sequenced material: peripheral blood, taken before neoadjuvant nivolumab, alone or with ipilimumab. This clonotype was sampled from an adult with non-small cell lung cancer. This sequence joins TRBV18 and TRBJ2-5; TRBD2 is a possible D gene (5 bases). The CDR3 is CASSPSGKQETQYF. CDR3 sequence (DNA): TGTGCCAGCTCACCATCGGGAAAACAAGAGACCCAGTACTTC.